The following is a T cell receptor (beta chain) sequence with its context. Per the study methods: Amplification with reference gene primers provided the estimates of nucleated cell counts. Data came from immunoSEQ multiplex PCR; TCRdb stores just in-frame clones and leaves some out. V and J calls and clone size are copied from that table; D and trimming were computed from the DNA. The sample holds hundreds of thousands of clones, roughly nine tenths seen once. These data originate in a study of blood T cell repertoires in COVID-19. Germline V gene sequence: CDR1 SGHVS, CDR2 FQNEAQ. The V and J ends lost 5 bases and 7 bases respectively, with 21 bases between them. CDR3 length: 16 residues.

This TCR came from a man between 60 and 70 years old who had recovered from COVID-19. Sequencing was done on a sample of PBMCs or T cells enriched from blood (not recorded which). The rearrangement links TRBV7-8 to TRBJ2-1; the D gene is possibly TRBD1 (6 bases). This chain's CDR3 is CASSPPGTRTVNEQFF. CDR3 in DNA: TGTGCCAGCAGCCCCCCCGGGACAAGGACCGTTAATGAGCAGTTCTTC.